This entry lists 7 T cell receptor beta chains sequenced from one sample in a study of blood T cells in healthy people across ages. Then a second PCR, running about 6 to 12 cycles, was carried out with a sample-barcoded 5' primer and a J-beta primer mix. TCRdb re-derived calls from the 5' RACE reads in MiXCR, one entry per CDR3 protein. The sample has roughly 730,000 distinct CDR3 sequences; just over 55% are singletons. Specimen: blood. These receptors were taken from a man aged 40-55 years in good health.

This clonotype was seen only a few times. The chain employs TRBV6-1 and TRBJ1-5; no reliable D call. The ends were cut back, 6 bases at V and 0 bases at J, with 9 bases in the middle. Per germline, CDR1 MNHNS and CDR2 SASEGT. The CDR3 is 14 amino acids. This CDR3 is CASRPDGSNQPQHF. The CDR3 region has the DNA TGTGCCAGCAGACCGGACGGTAGCAATCAGCCCCAGCATTTT.

The V call is TRBV24-1, the J call TRBJ1-6; TRBD1 aligns across 11 bases. J lost 9 bases, V lost 12 bases, and 3 bases had no gene match. From germline, CDR1 is KGHDR and CDR2 SFDVKD. This CDR3 has 12 amino acids. CDR3 nucleotides: TGTGCCGTCGGGACAGGGGGTTCACCCCTCCACTTT. Encoded protein: CAVGTGGSPLHF.

The rearrangement links TRBV11-1 to TRBJ2-3; 15 bases are a match to TRBD2. The V gene end was trimmed by 5 bases and the J gene end by 2 bases; junction bases not matched to a gene: 20. Germline-derived CDR1 and CDR2 are SGHAT and FQDESV (reference sequence). The CDR3 runs 22 residues. For the CDR3, the DNA is TGTGCCAGCAGCCCTACGGGGGTCGGGACTAGCGGGAGGAAACGAAACACAGATACGCAGTATTTT. Amino acids: CASSPTGVGTSGRKRNTDTQYF.

V is TRBV29-1 and J is TRBJ2-1, with D possibly matching TRBD2 (6 bases). The CDR3 is made up of 12 amino acids. Trimming left V 3 bases short and J 9 bases short, with 12 bases between. Germline CDR1 SQVTM, CDR2 ANQGSEA. The CDR3 reads CSVDRRVGEQFF. The CDR3 DNA is TGCAGCGTTGATAGGAGGGTCGGTGAGCAGTTCTTC.

This clonotype turned up a few times. The chain has TRBV6-5 and TRBJ2-7, with 7 bases that match TRBD1. The CDR3 sequence is 17 residues long. Germline-derived CDR1 and CDR2 are MNHEY and SVGAGI. V shed 0 bases, J shed 2 bases, and the junction held 10 bases outside the gene matches. CDR3 DNA sequence: TGTGCCAGCAGTTACTCGTCCCTGACAGGGCAGACCTACGAGCAGTACTTC. Translated, it gives CASSYSSLTGQTYEQYF.

The chain joins TRBV7-2 to TRBJ2-4; D gene unclear. The DNA end is more similar to TRBJ2-7, so the J call may be wrong. The CDR3 is 15 residues long. CDR1 is SGHTA and CDR2 is FQGNSA in the germline V gene. The DNA for the CDR3 is TGTGCCAGCAGCTTAGATTTTACGGCCACCTACGAGCAGTACTTC. It yields the protein CASSLDFTATYEQYF.

CDR3 amino acids: CAISGKRDQNNEQYF. Here the CDR3 DNA reads TGTGCCATCAGTGGGAAACGGGACCAGAATAATGAGCAGTACTTC. This chain links TRBV10-3 with TRBJ2-5; D possibly matches TRBD1 or TRBD2 (5 bases each). Trimming pared 4 bases from V and 11 bases from J, leaving 23 bases between. CDR3 length: 15 residues. Looked up from germline, CDR1 is ENHRY and CDR2 is SYGVKD.